This T cell receptor (beta chain) appears in the sequencing data of a study of blood T cells in healthy people across ages. Through a sample-barcoded 5' primer and a J-beta primer mix, a second PCR was run for roughly 6 to 11 cycles. TCRdb re-analysed the 5' RACE reads in MiXCR, keeping a single row per CDR3 protein. The data contain just over 1 million distinct CDR3 sequences, over 35% of them singletons. The CDR3 is 14 amino acids. From germline, CDR1 is WNHNN and CDR2 SYGVQD (reference sequence). Trimming stripped 1 base from V and 4 bases from J, with 8 bases between. This clonotype was counted only a few times.

The source of this sequence is a woman aged 60-75 years in good health. The chain links TRBV10-1 to TRBJ2-1; D possibly corresponds to TRBD1 (6 bases). Sequencing was performed on blood. The CDR3 sequence is CASSEWQGYNEQFF. In DNA, the CDR3 is TGCGCCAGCAGTGAGTGGCAGGGGTACAATGAGCAGTTCTTC.